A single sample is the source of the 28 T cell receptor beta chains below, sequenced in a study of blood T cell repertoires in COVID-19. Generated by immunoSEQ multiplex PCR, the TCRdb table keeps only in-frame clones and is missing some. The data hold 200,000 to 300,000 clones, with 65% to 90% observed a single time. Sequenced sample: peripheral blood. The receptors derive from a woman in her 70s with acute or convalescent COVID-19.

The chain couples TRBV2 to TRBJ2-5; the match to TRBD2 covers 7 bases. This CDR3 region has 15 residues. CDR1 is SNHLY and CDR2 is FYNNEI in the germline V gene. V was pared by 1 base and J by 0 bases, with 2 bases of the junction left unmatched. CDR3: CASSEGAGHQETQYF. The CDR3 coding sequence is TGTGCCAGCAGTGAAGGAGCGGGGCACCAAGAGACCCAGTACTTC.

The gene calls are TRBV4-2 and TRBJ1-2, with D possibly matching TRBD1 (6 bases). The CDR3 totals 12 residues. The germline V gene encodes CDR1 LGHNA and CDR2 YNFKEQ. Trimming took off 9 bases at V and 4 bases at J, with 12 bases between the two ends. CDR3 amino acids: CASSQGFYGYTF. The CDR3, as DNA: TGTGCCAGTTCACAGGGATTCTATGGCTACACCTTC.

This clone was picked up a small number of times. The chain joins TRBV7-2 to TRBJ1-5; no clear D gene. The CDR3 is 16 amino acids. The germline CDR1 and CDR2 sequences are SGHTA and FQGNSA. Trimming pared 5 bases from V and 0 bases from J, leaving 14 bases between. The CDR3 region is CASSQNQVYSNQPQHF. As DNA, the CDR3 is TGTGCCAGCAGCCAGAACCAGGTATATAGCAATCAGCCCCAGCATTTT. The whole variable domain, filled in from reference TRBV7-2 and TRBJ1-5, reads GAGVSQSPSNKVTEKGKDVELRCDPISGHTALYWYRQSLGQGLEFLIYFQGNSAPDKSGLPSDRFSAERTGGSVSTLTIQRTQQEDSAVYLCASSQNQVYSNQPQHFGDGTRLSIL.

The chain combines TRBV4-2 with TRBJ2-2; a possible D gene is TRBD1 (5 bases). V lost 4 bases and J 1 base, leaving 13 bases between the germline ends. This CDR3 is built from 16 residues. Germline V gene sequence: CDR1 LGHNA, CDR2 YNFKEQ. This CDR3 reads CASSPWGPGNTGELFF. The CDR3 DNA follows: TGTGCCAGCAGCCCTTGGGGCCCGGGGAACACCGGGGAGCTGTTTTTT.

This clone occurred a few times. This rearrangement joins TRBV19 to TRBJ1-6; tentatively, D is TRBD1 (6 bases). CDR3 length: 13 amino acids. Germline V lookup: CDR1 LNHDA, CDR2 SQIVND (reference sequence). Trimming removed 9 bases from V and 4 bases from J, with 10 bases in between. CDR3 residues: CASRGQYNSPLHF. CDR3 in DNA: TGTGCCAGCCGAGGACAGTATAATTCACCCCTCCACTTT.

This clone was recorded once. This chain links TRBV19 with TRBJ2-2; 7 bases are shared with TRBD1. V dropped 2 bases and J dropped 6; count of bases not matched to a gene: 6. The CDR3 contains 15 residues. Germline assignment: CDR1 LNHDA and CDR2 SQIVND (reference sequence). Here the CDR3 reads CASSISGTGAGELFF. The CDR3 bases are TGTGCCAGTAGTATATCCGGCACAGGGGCCGGGGAGCTGTTTTTT.

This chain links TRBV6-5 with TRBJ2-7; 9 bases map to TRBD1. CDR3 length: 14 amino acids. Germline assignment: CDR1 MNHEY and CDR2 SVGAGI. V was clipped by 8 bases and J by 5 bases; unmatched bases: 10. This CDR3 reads CASRPLGTGNEQYF. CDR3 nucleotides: TGTGCCAGCCGCCCACTGGGGACAGGGAACGAGCAGTACTTC.

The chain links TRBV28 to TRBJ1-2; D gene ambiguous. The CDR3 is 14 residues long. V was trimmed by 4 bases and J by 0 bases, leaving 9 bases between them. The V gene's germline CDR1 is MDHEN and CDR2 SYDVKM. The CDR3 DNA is TGTGCCAGCAGTTCTTTTTCCTCTAACTATGGCTACACCTTC. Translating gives CASSSFSSNYGYTF.

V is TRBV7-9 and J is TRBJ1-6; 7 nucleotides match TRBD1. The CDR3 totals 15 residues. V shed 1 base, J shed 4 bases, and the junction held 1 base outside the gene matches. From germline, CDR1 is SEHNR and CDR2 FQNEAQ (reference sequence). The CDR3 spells CASSLGTGYNSPLHF. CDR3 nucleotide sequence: TGTGCCAGCAGCTTAGGGACAGGATATAATTCACCCCTCCACTTT. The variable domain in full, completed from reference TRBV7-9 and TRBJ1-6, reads DTGVSQNPRHKITKRGQNVTFRCDPISEHNRLYWYRQTLGQGPEFLTYFQNEAQLEKSRLLSDRFSAERPKGSFSTLEIQRTEQGDSAMYLCASSLGTGYNSPLHFGNGTRLTVT.

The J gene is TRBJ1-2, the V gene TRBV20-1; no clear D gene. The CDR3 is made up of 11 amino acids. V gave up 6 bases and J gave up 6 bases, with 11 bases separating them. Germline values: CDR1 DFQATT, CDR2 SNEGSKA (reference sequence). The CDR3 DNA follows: TGCAGTGCGGGTCCCGGGGATGGCTACACCTTC. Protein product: CSAGPGDGYTF.

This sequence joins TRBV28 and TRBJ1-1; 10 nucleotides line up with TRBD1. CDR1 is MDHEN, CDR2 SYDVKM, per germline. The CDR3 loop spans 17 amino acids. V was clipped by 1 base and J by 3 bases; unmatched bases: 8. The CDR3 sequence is CASSLSIRQGAYTEAFF. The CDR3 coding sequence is TGTGCCAGCAGTTTATCCATCCGACAGGGGGCTTACACTGAAGCTTTCTTT.

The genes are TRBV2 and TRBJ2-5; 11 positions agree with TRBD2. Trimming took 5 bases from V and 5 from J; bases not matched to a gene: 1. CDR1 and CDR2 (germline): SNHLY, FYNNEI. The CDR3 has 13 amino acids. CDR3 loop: CASSSSGGETQYF. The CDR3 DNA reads TGTGCCAGCAGTTCTAGCGGGGGGGAGACCCAGTACTTC.

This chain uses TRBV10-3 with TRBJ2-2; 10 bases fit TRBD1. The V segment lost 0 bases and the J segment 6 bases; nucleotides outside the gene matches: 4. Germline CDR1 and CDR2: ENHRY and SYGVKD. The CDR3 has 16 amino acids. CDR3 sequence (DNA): TGTGCCATCAGTGAGTCAAGGACAGGGGGGTCCGGGGAGCTGTTTTTT. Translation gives CAISESRTGGSGELFF.

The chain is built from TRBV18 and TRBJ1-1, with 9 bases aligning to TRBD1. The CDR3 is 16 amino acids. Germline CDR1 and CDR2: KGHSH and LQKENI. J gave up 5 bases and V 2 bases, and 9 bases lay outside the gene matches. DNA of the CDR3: TGTGCCAGCTCACCATATGTGGGACAGGGCGATACTGAAGCTTTCTTT. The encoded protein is CASSPYVGQGDTEAFF.

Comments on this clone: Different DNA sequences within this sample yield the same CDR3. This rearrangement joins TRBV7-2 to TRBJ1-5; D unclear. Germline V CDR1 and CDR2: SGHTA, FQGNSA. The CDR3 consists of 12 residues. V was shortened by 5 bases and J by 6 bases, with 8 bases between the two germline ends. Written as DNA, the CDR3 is TGTGCCAGCAGCCCTCCCGGTCAGCCCCAGCATTTT. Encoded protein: CASSPPGQPQHF.

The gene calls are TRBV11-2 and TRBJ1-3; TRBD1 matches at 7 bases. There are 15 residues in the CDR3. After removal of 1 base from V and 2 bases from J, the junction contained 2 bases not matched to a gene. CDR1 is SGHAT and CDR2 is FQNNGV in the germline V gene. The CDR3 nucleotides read TGTGCCAGCAGCTTAGGAGGGGGCGCTGGAAACACCATATATTTT. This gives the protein CASSLGGGAGNTIYF. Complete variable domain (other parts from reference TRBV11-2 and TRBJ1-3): EAGVAQSPRYKIIEKRQSVAFWCNPISGHATLYWYQQILGQGPKLLIQFQNNGVVDDSQLPKDRFSAERLKGVDSTLKIQPAKLEDSAVYLCASSLGGGAGNTIYFGEGSWLTVV.

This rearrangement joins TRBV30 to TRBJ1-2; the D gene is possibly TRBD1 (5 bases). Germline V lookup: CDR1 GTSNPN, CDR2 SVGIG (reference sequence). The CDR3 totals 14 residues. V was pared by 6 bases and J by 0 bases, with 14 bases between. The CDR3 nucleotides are TGTGCCTGCCCCTGGGGGGTTCCTAACTATGGCTACACCTTC. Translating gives CACPWGVPNYGYTF.

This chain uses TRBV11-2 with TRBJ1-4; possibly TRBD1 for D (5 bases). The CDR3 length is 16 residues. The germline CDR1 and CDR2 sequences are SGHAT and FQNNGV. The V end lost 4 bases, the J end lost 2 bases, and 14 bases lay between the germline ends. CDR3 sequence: CASSYYGPGTNEKLFF. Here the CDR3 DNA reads TGTGCCAGCAGCTATTATGGACCAGGGACTAATGAAAAACTGTTTTTT.

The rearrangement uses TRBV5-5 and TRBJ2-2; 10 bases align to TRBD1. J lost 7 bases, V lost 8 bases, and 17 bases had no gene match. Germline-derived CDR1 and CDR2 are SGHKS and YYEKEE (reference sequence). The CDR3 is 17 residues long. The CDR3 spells CASRKFAGTGVVGELFF. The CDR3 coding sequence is TGTGCCAGTCGTAAATTCGCCGGGACAGGGGTGGTCGGGGAGCTGTTTTTT. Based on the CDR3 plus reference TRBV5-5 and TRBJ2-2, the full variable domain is DAGVTQSPTHLIKTRGQQVTLRCSPISGHKSVSWYQQVLGQGPQFIFQYYEKEERGRGNFPDRFSARQFPNYSSELNVNALLLGDSALYLCASRKFAGTGVVGELFFGEGSRLTVL.

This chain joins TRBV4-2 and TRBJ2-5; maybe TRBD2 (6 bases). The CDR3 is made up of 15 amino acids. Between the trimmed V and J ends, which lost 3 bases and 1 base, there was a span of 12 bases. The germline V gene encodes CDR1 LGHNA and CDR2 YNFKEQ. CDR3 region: CASSQRSGSQETQYF. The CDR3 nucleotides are TGTGCCAGCAGCCAGCGATCCGGGAGCCAAGAGACCCAGTACTTC.

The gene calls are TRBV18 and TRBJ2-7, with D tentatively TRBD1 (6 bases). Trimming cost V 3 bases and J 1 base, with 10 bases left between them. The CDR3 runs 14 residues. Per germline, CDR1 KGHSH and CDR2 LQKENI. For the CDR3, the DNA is TGTGCCAGCTCACCCCGGACAGTGTCCTACGAGCAGTACTTC. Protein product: CASSPRTVSYEQYF.

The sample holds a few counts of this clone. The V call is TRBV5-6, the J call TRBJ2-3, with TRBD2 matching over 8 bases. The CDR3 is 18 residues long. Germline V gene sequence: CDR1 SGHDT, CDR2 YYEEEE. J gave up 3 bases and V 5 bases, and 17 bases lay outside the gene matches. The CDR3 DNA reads TGTGCCAGCAGTTCCCCGCGGGGGGACGTTGCGAAGACAGATACGCAGTATTTT. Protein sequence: CASSSPRGDVAKTDTQYF.

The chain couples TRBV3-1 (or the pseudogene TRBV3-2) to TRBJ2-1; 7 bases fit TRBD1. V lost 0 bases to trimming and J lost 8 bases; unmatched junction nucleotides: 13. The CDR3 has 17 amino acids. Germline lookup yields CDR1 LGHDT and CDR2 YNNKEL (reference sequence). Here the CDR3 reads CASSQDYPERGGHEQFF. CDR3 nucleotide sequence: TGTGCCAGCAGCCAAGATTACCCTGAAAGAGGGGGCCATGAGCAGTTCTTC.

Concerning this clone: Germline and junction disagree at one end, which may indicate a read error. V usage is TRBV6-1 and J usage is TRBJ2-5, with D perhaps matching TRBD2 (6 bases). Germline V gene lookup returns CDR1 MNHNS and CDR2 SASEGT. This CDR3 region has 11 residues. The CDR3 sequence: CASSEGGTVDF. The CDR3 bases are TGTGCCAGCAGTGAAGGGGGGACTGTCGACTTC.

The DNA for the CDR3 is TGCGCCAGCAGCTGGGCCGGGACTAGCGGGGCCAATGAGCAGTTCTTC. It specifies CASSWAGTSGANEQFF. The chain recombines TRBV5-1 with TRBJ2-1; 13 nucleotides agree with TRBD2. In germline, CDR1 is SGHRS, CDR2 YFSETQ. V lost 3 bases, J lost 6 bases, and 6 bases stayed unmatched. CDR3 size: 16 residues.

CDR3 DNA: TGTGCCAGCAGTTACCCCGGGGAAACTGAAGCTTTCTTT. As protein: CASSYPGETEAFF. The chain couples TRBV6-5 to TRBJ1-1, with D uncertain. Trimming removed 2 bases from V and 5 bases from J, with 9 bases in between. Germline V gives CDR1 MNHEY, CDR2 SVGAGI. The CDR3 is 13 residues long.

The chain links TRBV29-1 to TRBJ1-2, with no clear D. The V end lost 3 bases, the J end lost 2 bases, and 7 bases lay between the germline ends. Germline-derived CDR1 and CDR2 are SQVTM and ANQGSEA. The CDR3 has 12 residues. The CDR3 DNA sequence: TGCAGCGTTGAGGAGTGGAACTATGGCTACACCTTC. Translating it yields CSVEEWNYGYTF. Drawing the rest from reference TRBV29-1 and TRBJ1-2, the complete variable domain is SAVISQKPSRDICQRGTSLTIQCQVDSQVTMMFWYRQQPGQSLTLIATANQGSEATYESGFVIDKFPISRPNLTFSTLTVSNMSPEDSSIYLCSVEEWNYGYTFGSGTRLTVV.

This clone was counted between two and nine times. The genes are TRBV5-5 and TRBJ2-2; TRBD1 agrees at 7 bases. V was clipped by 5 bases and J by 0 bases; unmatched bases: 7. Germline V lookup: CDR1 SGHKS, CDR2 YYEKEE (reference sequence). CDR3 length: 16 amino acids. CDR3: CASRHRGASNTGELFF. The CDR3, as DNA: TGTGCCAGCAGACACAGGGGTGCTTCGAACACCGGGGAGCTGTTTTTT.